The 18 T cell receptor beta chains below all came from one sample that was sequenced in a study of PD-1 blockade in classical Hodgkin lymphoma. Time point noted: newly diagnosed, previously untreated cHL patient sample. Using immunoSEQ multiplex PCR, the repertoire was profiled, and TCRdb retains in-frame clones only, with some absent. The top ten clones hold nearly 5% of a sample with about 46,000 clones, approximately 91% of them seen once. The sample comprised peripheral blood mononuclear cells (PBMCs). These receptors originate from a human donor with classical Hodgkin lymphoma.

The chain employs TRBV5-8 and TRBJ2-5; 8 bases align to TRBD1. The V gene's germline CDR1 is SGHTS and CDR2 YDEGEE. The junction had 8 bases not matched to a gene; V was cut back by 2 bases and J by 5 bases. The CDR3 consists of 15 residues. The DNA of the CDR3 is TGTGCCAGCAGCTTCCGGGGAGACAGGGGCGAGACCCAGTACTTC. This encodes CASSFRGDRGETQYF.

The J gene is TRBJ1-2, the V gene TRBV28; TRBD1 matches 9 bases. The CDR3 is 12 residues long. V was clipped by 8 bases and J by 2 bases; unmatched bases: 0. Looked up from germline, CDR1 is MDHEN and CDR2 is SYDVKM. The CDR3 DNA sequence: TGTGCCAGCGGGACAGGGAACTATGGCTACACCTTC. Translation gives CASGTGNYGYTF.

The genes are TRBV9 and TRBJ2-7, with 8 bases fitting TRBD2. The CDR3 runs 15 residues. After removal of 0 bases from V and 2 bases from J, the junction contained 4 bases not matched to a gene. The V gene's germline CDR1 is SGDLS and CDR2 YYNGEE. The CDR3 nucleotides are TGTGCCAGCAGCGTAGGAGCGGGAGCCACCTACGAGCAGTACTTC. This translates into CASSVGAGATYEQYF. Combining the CDR3 with reference TRBV9 and TRBJ2-7 gives the whole variable domain DSGVTQTPKHLITATGQRVTLRCSPRSGDLSVYWYQQSLDQGLQFLIQYYNGEERAKGNILERFSAQQFPDLHSELNLSSLELGDSALYFCASSVGAGATYEQYFGPGTRLTVT.

The V and J genes are TRBV6-5 and TRBJ1-1, with D maybe TRBD1 (5 bases). Trimming left V 5 bases short and J 2 bases short, with 15 bases between. The CDR3 is 15 amino acids. Germline lookup yields CDR1 MNHEY and CDR2 SVGAGI. The CDR3 bases are TGTGCCAGCAGTCCAATGGGACGGATAAACACTGAAGCTTTCTTT. The encoded protein is CASSPMGRINTEAFF.

The chain couples TRBV9 to TRBJ2-3, with 11 bases identical to TRBD2. The ends lost 0 bases at V and 5 bases at J; junction bases unmatched: 5. The length of the CDR3 is 16 residues. The germline CDR1 and CDR2 sequences are SGDLS and YYNGEE. For the CDR3, the DNA is TGTGCCAGCAGCGTAGGGACTAGCGGGTCAGGAGATACGCAGTATTTT. This codes for CASSVGTSGSGDTQYF.

The V gene is TRBV15, the J gene TRBJ2-1; D ambiguous. Germline CDR1 LNHNV, CDR2 YYDKDF (reference sequence). The ends were cut back, 1 base at V and 4 bases at J, with 8 bases in the middle. This CDR3 region has 14 residues. CDR3 sequence: CATSRGSGYNEQFF. Written as DNA, the CDR3 is TGTGCCACCAGCAGAGGTAGTGGGTACAATGAGCAGTTCTTC. Combining the CDR3 with reference TRBV15 and TRBJ2-1 gives the whole variable domain DAMVIQNPRYQVTQFGKPVTLSCSQTLNHNVMYWYQQKSSQAPKLLFHYYDKDFNNEADTPDNFQSRRPNTSFCFLDIRSPGLGDTAMYLCATSRGSGYNEQFFGPGTRLTVL.

The chain employs TRBV5-1 and TRBJ2-1, with 8 bases that match TRBD1. Germline loops: CDR1 SGHRS, CDR2 YFSETQ. There are 16 residues in the CDR3. After removal of 4 bases from V and 4 bases from J, the junction contained 10 bases not matched to a gene. The CDR3 bases are TGCGCCAGCAGCGAGGAGGTACAGGGGGGATACAATGAGCAGTTCTTC. Translating it yields CASSEEVQGGYNEQFF.

The chain employs TRBV2 and TRBJ2-5; D not resolved. This CDR3 spans 11 amino acids. Per the germline V gene, CDR1 is SNHLY and CDR2 is FYNNEI. V lost 2 bases, J lost 5 bases, and 3 bases lay in between. The DNA of the CDR3 is TGTGCCAGCAGTGAAAAGGAGACCCAGTACTTC. This gives the protein CASSEKETQYF.

The V call is TRBV25-1, the J call TRBJ2-1, with 11 nucleotides matching TRBD2. Germline lookup yields CDR1 MGHDK and CDR2 SYGVNS. This CDR3 has 15 amino acids. With 4 bases clipped from V and 4 bases from J, the junction kept 3 bases outside the gene matches. DNA for the CDR3: TGTGCCAGCAGTGGTGGACTAGCGGGTTACAATGAGCAGTTCTTC. It is translated as CASSGGLAGYNEQFF. Variable domain in full (rest from reference TRBV25-1 and TRBJ2-1): EADIYQTPRYLVIGTGKKITLECSQTMGHDKMYWYQQDPGMELHLIHYSYGVNSTEKGDLSSESTVSRIRTEHFPLTLESARPSHTSQYLCASSGGLAGYNEQFFGPGTRLTVL.

The chain couples TRBV7-8 to TRBJ2-2; 7 bases match TRBD1. This CDR3 region has 16 residues. CDR1 is SGHVS, CDR2 FQNEAQ, per germline. V shed 2 bases and J 6 bases; nucleotides not matched to a gene: 9. The CDR3 DNA reads as TGTGCCAGCAGCTTAACGTACGACAGGGCGGCCGGGGAGCTGTTTTTT. This encodes CASSLTYDRAAGELFF.

This clone occurred once. The V and J genes are TRBV5-4 and TRBJ2-2, with a possible D match to TRBD2 (5 bases). V lost 3 bases and J 1 base, leaving 13 bases between the germline ends. This CDR3 spans 16 amino acids. In germline, CDR1 is SGHNT, CDR2 YYREEE (reference sequence). The CDR3 spells CASSWLATLNTGELFF. Here the CDR3 DNA reads TGTGCCAGCAGCTGGTTAGCGACCCTGAACACCGGGGAGCTGTTTTTT.

This chain joins TRBV5-1 and TRBJ2-3; D is unclear. CDR1 and CDR2 (germline): SGHRS, YFSETQ. Trimming took off 1 base at V and 0 bases at J, with 9 bases between the two ends. This CDR3 is built from 15 residues. The CDR3 DNA reads as TGCGCCAGCAGCTTGAGGGCTCCTAGCACAGATACGCAGTATTTT. Its protein product is CASSLRAPSTDTQYF.

This clone was seen a single time. V gene TRBV6-1 combines with J gene TRBJ1-5; D perhaps matches TRBD1 (6 bases). Looked up from germline, CDR1 is MNHNS and CDR2 is SASEGT. Trimming removed 2 bases from V and 5 bases from J, with 13 bases in between. The CDR3 spans 15 residues. Written as DNA, the CDR3 is TGTGCCAGCAGTGAAATGGTCAGGGGCGATCAGCCCCAGCATTTT. Encoded protein: CASSEMVRGDQPQHF.

The chain combines TRBV11-3 with TRBJ2-1; tentative D call: TRBD2 (6 bases). Germline V gene data show CDR1 as SGHNT and CDR2 as YENEEA. The germline V and J ends were trimmed by 1 base and 7 bases, with 14 bases remaining between them. This CDR3 spans 15 amino acids. The CDR3 DNA reads as TGTGCCAGCAGCTTAGCCGGGAGTATATTTAATGAGCAGTTCTTC. It codes for CASSLAGSIFNEQFF.

The V gene is TRBV7-3, the J gene TRBJ2-6; TRBD1 is a possible D gene (5 bases). Per the germline V gene, CDR1 is SGHTA and CDR2 is FQGTGA. The CDR3 contains 15 residues. Trimming took off 5 bases at V and 2 bases at J, with 10 bases between the two ends. CDR3 in DNA: TGTGCCAGCAGCCGCAGGGTACCTGGGGCCAACGTCCTGACTTTC. Its protein product is CASSRRVPGANVLTF. Full variable domain (remainder filled in from reference TRBV7-3 and TRBJ2-6): GAGVSQTPSNKVTEKGKYVELRCDPISGHTALYWYRQSLGQGPEFLIYFQGTGAADDSGLPNDRFFAVRPEGSVSTLKIQRTERGDSAVYLCASSRRVPGANVLTFGAGSRLTVL.

The V and J genes are TRBV6-5 and TRBJ2-2; D uncertain. Germline V CDR1 and CDR2: MNHEY, SVGAGI. Trimming removed 6 bases at V and 0 bases at J, with 8 bases between. This CDR3 has 14 residues. The CDR3 region has the DNA TGTGCCAGCAGAGGCAAGGCGAACACCGGGGAGCTGTTTTTT. The encoded protein is CASRGKANTGELFF.

This clone was seen just once. This rearrangement joins TRBV15 to TRBJ1-1, with D uncertain. Trimming removed 0 bases from V and 2 bases from J, with 16 bases in between. There are 17 residues in the CDR3. Germline CDR1 LNHNV, CDR2 YYDKDF (reference sequence). Written as DNA, the CDR3 is TGTGCCACCAGCAGAGAGTCGACTGGGAGGGTTAACACTGAAGCTTTCTTT. It encodes CATSRESTGRVNTEAFF.

V usage is TRBV5-1 and J usage is TRBJ2-4, with D unresolved. CDR1 and CDR2 from the germline V gene are SGHRS and YFSETQ. The germline V and J ends were trimmed by 0 bases and 7 bases, with 8 bases remaining between them. The CDR3 extends over 13 amino acids. The CDR3 DNA reads TGCGCCAGCAGCTTGGATGCAGTGAACATTCAGTACTTC. This translates into CASSLDAVNIQYF. The variable domain in full, completed from reference TRBV5-1 and TRBJ2-4, reads KAGVTQTPRYLIKTRGQQVTLSCSPISGHRSVSWYQQTPGQGLQFLFEYFSETQRNKGNFPGRFSGRQFSNSRSEMNVSTLELGDSALYLCASSLDAVNIQYFGAGTRLSVL.